This T cell receptor (beta chain) was sequenced for a study of T-cell memory formation after mild COVID-19. With 0 bases clipped from V and 8 bases from J, the junction kept 10 bases outside the gene matches. Germline CDR1 and CDR2: MNHEY and SVGEGT. CDR3 length: 17 amino acids. Using its own MiXCR run on the 5' RACE reads, TCRdb lists one record per CDR3 protein. The repertoire holds under 300,000 distinct CDR3 sequences, about a sixth seen once, with roughly 20% in the top ten. The origin of this receptor is a man aged 18 to 29 who had mild COVID-19 (a few samples of this study predate the infection). Cell type and time point are not known. The sequenced sample was PBMCs or a T cell subset sorted from them (not recorded which). The chain employs TRBV6-2 or TRBV6-3 and TRBJ2-1; TRBD2 matches 10 bases. The CDR3 here is CASSYSSSGGQVDEQFF. CDR3 coding DNA: TGTGCCAGCAGTTACTCCTCTAGCGGGGGCCAGGTCGATGAGCAGTTCTTC.